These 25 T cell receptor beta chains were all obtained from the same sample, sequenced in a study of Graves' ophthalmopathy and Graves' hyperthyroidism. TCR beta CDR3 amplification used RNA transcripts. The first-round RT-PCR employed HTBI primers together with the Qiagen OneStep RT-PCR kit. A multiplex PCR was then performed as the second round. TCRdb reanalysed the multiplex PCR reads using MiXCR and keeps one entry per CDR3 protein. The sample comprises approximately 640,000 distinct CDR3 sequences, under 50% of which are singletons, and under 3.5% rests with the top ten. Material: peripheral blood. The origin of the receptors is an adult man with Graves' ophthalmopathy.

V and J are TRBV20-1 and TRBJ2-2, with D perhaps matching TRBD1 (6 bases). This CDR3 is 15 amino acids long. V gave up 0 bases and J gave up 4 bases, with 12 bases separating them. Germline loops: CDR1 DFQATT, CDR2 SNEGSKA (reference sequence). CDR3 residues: CSARDYRAGTGELFF. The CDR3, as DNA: TGCAGTGCTAGAGATTACAGGGCGGGCACCGGGGAGCTGTTTTTT.

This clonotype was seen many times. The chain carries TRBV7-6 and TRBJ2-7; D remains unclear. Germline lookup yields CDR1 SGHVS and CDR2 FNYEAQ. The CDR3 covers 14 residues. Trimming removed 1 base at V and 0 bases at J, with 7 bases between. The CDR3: CASSLGQTSYEQYF. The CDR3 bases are TGTGCCAGCAGCTTAGGACAAACCTCCTACGAGCAGTACTTC.

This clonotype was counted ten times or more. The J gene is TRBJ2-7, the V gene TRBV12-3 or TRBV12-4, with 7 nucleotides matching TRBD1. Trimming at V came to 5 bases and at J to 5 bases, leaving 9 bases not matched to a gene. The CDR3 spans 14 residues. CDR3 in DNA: TGTGCCAGCAGTCTCACCCCGACAGGGAACGAGCAGTACTTC. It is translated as CASSLTPTGNEQYF.

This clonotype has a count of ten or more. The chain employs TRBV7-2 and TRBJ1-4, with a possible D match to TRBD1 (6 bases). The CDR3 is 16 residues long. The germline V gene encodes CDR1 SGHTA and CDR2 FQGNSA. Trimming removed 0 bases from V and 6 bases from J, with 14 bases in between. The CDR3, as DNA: TGTGCCAGCAGCTTAGCATGGGGGGGGGGCGATGAAAAACTGTTTTTT. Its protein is CASSLAWGGGDEKLFF.

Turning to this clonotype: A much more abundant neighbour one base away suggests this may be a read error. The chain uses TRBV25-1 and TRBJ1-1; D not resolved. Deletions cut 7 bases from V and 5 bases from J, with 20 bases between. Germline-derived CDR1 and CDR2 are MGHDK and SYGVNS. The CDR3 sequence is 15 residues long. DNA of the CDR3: TGTGCCAGCACCTCGCTGGGCGGGGTCAGGACTGAAGCTTTCTTT. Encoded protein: CASTSLGGVRTEAFF.

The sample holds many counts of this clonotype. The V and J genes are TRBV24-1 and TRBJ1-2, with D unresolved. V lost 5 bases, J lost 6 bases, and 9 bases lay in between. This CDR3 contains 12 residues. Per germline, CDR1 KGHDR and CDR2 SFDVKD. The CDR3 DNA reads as TGTGCCACCAGTGGGCAGGTAGATGGCTACACCTTC. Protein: CATSGQVDGYTF.

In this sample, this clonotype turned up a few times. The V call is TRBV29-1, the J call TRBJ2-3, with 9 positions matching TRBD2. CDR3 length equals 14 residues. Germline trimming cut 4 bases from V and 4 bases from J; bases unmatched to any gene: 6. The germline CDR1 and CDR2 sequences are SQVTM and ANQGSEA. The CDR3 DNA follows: TGCAGCGTTGTGCCTAGCGGGGTTCCAGATACGCAGTATTTT. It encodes CSVVPSGVPDTQYF.

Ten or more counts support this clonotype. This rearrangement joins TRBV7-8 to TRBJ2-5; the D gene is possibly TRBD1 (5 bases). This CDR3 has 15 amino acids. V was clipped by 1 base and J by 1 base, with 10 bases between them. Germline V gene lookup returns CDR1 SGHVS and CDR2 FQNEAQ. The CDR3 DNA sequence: TGTGCCAGCAGCTTAGGTCCCAGGGTCCAAGAGACCCAGTACTTC. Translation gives CASSLGPRVQETQYF.

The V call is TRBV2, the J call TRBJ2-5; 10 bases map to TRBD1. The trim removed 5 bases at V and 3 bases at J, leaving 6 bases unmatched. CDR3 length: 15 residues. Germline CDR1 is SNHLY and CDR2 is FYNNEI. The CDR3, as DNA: TGTGCCAGCAGTTACCCCGGGACAGGGGAAGAGACCCAGTACTTC. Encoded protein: CASSYPGTGEETQYF.

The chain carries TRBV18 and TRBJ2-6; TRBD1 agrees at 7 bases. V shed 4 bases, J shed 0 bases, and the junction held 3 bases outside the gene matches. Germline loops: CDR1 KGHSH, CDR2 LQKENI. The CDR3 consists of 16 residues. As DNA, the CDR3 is TGTGCCAGCTCACTTCGACAGGGCTCTGGGGCCAACGTCCTGACTTTC. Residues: CASSLRQGSGANVLTF.

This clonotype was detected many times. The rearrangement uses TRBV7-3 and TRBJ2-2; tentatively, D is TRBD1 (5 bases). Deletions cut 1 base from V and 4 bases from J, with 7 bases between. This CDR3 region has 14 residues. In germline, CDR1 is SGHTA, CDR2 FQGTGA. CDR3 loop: CASSLSQGTGELFF. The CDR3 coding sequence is TGTGCCAGCAGCTTAAGCCAGGGCACCGGGGAGCTGTTTTTT.

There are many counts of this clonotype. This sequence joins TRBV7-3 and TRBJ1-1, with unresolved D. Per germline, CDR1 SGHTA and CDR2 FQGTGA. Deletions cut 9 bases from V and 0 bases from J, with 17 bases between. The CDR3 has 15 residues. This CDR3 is CARVITQDLNTEAFF. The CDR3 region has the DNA TGTGCCAGAGTAATCACTCAGGATTTGAACACTGAAGCTTTCTTT.

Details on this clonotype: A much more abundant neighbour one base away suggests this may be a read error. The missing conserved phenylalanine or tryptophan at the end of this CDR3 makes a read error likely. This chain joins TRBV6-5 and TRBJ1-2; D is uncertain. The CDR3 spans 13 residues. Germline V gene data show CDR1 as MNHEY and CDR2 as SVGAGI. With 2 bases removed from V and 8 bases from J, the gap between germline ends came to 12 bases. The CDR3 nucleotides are TGTGCCAGCAGTTACGTCCTGACGGGCGGCTACACCCTC. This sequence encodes CASSYVLTGGYTL.

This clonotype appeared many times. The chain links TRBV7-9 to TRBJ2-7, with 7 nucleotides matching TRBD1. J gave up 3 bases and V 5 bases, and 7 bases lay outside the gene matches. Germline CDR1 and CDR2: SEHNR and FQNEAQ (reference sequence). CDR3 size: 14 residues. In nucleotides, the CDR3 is TGTGCCAGCAGCAGCCCCGCAGGGGGCTACGAGCAGTACTTC. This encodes CASSSPAGGYEQYF.

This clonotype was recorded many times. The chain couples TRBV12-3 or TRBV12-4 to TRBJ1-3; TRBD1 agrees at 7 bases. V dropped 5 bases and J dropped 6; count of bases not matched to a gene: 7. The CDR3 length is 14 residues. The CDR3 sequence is CASSGTARKNTIYF. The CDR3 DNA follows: TGTGCCAGCAGTGGGACAGCAAGAAAAAACACCATATATTTT.

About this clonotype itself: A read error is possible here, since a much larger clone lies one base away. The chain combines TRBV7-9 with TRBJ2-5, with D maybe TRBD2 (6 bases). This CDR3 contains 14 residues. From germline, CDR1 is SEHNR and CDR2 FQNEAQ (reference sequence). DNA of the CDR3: TGTGCCAGCAGTTCTCTAGCGCCGGGGGAGACCCAGCACTTC. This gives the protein CASSSLAPGETQHF.

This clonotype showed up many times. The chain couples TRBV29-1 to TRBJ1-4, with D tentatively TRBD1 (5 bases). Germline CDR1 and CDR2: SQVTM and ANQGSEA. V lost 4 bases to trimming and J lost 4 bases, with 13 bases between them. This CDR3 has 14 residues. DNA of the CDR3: TGCAGCGTTGTGGGACGGGGCGATAATGAAAAACTGTTTTTT. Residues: CSVVGRGDNEKLFF.

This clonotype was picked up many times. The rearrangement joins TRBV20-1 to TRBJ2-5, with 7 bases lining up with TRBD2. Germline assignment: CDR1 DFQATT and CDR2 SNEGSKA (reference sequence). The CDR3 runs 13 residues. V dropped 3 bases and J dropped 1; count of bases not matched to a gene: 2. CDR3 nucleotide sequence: TGCAGTGCTAGCAGCGGGGCCCAAGAGACCCAGTACTTC. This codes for CSASSGAQETQYF.

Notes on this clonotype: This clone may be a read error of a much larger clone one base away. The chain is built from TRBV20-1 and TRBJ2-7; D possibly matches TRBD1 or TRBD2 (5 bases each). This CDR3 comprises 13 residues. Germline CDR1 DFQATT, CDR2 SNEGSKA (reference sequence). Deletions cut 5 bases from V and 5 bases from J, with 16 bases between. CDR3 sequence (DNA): TGCAGTGCTGGGGACCCCCGCCAGGACGAGCAGTACTTC. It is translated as CSAGDPRQDEQYF.

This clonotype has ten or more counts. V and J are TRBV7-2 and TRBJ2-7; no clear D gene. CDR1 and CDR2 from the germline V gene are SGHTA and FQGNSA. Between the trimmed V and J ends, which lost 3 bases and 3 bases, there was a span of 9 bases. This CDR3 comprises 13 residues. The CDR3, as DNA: TGTGCCAGCAGCTTTGGAGTAAGCTACGAGCAGTACTTC. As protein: CASSFGVSYEQYF.

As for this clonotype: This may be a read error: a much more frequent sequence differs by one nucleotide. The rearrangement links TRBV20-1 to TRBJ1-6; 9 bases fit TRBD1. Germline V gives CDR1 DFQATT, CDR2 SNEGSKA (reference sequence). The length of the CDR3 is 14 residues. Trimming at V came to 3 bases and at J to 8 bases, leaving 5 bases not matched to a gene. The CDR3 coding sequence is TGCAGTGCTAGCCGGGACAGGGCCGATTCACCCCTCCACTTT. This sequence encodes CSASRDRADSPLHF.

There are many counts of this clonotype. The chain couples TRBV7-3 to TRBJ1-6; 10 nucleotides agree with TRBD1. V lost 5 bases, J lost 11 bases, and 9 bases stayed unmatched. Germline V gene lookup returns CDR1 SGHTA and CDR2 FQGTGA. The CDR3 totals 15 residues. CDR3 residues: CASSQQGQGQAPLHF. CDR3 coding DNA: TGTGCCAGCAGCCAACAGGGACAGGGGCAAGCACCCCTCCACTTT.

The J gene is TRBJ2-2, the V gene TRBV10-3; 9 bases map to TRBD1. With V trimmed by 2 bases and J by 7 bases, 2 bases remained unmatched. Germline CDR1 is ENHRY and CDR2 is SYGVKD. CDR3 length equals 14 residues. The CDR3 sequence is CAISEGTGIGELFF. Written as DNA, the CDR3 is TGTGCCATCAGTGAGGGGACAGGGATCGGGGAGCTGTTTTTT.

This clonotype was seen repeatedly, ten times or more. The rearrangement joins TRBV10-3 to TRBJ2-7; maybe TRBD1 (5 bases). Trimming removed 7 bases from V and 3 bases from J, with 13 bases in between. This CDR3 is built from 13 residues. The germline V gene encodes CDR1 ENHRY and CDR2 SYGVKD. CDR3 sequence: CAIIKDQGYEQYF. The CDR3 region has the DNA TGTGCCATCATAAAAGATCAGGGCTACGAGCAGTACTTC.

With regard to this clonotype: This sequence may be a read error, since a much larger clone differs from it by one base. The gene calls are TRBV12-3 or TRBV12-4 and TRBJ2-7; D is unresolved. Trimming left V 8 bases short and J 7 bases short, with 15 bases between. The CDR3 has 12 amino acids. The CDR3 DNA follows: TGTGCCAGCTCCGACCCTTGGCAGGAGCAGTACTTC. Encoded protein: CASSDPWQEQYF.